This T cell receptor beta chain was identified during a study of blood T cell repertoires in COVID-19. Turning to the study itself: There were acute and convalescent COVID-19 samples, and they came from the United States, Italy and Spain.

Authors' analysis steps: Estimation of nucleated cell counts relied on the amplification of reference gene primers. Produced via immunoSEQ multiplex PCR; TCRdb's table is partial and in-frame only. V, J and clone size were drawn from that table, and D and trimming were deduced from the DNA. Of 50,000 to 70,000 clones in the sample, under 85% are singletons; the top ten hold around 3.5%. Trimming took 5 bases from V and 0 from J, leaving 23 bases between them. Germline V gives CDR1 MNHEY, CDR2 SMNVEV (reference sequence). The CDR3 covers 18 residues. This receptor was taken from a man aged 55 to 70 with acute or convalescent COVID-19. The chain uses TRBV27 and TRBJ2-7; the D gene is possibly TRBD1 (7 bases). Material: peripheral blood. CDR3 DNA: TGTGCCAGCAGTCGCAACCCAGGGGGGCGATCGAGCTCCTACGAGCAGTACTTC. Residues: CASSRNPGGRSSSYEQYF.